One and the same sample provided the 23 T cell receptor beta chains below, sequenced in a study of shared clonotypes between healthy human individuals. The assay was immunoSEQ multiplex PCR, and TCRdb's table has in-frame clones only and misses some. The profile shows 2 million to 2.5 million clones, about 90% of them singletons. The specimen was naive CD4+ T cells from PBMCs. This sample's subset: CD45RA+ positively selected. These TCRs come from a man younger than 35 in good health. Some clones in this sample may be carry-over from other donors' samples.

V and J are TRBV5-7 and TRBJ2-2; D is possibly TRBD1 (6 bases). TRBV5-7 falls under the ORF class, with uncertain function. The CDR3 covers 16 residues. Trimming removed 4 bases from V and 5 bases from J, with 18 bases in between. CDR3 in DNA: TGTGCCAGCAGCCCATGGGACAACCCAGGAACCGGGGAGCTGTTTTTT. As protein: CASSPWDNPGTGELFF.

Notes on this clone: Other DNA sequences of this sample code for an identical CDR3. The CDR3 sequence: CASSLRQGEGEQYF. The DNA of the CDR3 is TGTGCCAGCAGCCTACGACAGGGAGAGGGCGAGCAGTACTTC. The J gene is TRBJ2-7, the V gene TRBV7-2; TRBD1 matches 7 bases. CDR1 and CDR2 from the germline V gene are SGHTA and FQGNSA. The CDR3 length is 14 residues. The ends lost 5 bases at V and 6 bases at J; junction bases unmatched: 10.

This clone was found once. The V call is TRBV27, the J call TRBJ2-7, with D unresolved. The ends were cut back, 7 bases at V and 0 bases at J, with 13 bases in the middle. Germline V gives CDR1 MNHEY, CDR2 SMNVEV (reference sequence). This CDR3 contains 14 residues. Here the CDR3 DNA reads TGTGCCAGCATGGTCGCTTGGAGCTCCTACGAGCAGTACTTC. Amino acid sequence: CASMVAWSSYEQYF.

Regarding this clone: This same CDR3 is encoded by further DNA sequences in the sample. The J gene is TRBJ2-3, the V gene TRBV2, with 12 bases aligning to TRBD2. V lost 7 bases, J lost 0 bases, and 2 bases stayed unmatched. The CDR3 extends over 15 amino acids. Per the germline V gene, CDR1 is SNHLY and CDR2 is FYNNEI. The CDR3 sequence: CASKGLAGSTDTQYF. Written as DNA, the CDR3 is TGTGCCAGCAAGGGACTAGCGGGCAGCACAGATACGCAGTATTTT.

This chain links TRBV5-1 with TRBJ2-1; D might be TRBD1 or TRBD2, each matching 5 bases. The length of the CDR3 is 17 residues. The germline CDR1 and CDR2 sequences are SGHRS and YFSETQ. Between the trimmed V and J ends, which lost 6 bases and 2 bases, there was a span of 21 bases. In DNA form, the CDR3 reads TGCGCCAGCACGTCCACCCCTACGAGGGGAACCTACAATGAGCAGTTCTTC. Translating gives CASTSTPTRGTYNEQFF.

The count of this clone is one. This sample also contains other DNA sequences that code for the same CDR3. The V call is TRBV5-1, the J call TRBJ2-7, with 10 bases identical to TRBD2. This CDR3 is 15 amino acids long. V was clipped by 3 bases and J by 2 bases; unmatched bases: 5. From germline, CDR1 is SGHRS and CDR2 YFSETQ. As DNA, the CDR3 is TGCGCCAGCAGCTCCGGACTAGCGGACCCCTACGAGCAGTACTTC. Translation gives CASSSGLADPYEQYF.

The CDR3: CASSESALVPGGYGYTF. DNA of the CDR3: TGTGCCAGCAGTGAATCGGCCTTGGTTCCCGGGGGCTATGGCTACACCTTC. V usage is TRBV6-1 and J usage is TRBJ1-2; a possible D gene is TRBD1 (5 bases). Germline V CDR1 and CDR2: MNHNS, SASEGT. The V end was cut by 2 bases, the J end by 4 bases, with 20 bases between. The CDR3 totals 17 residues.

The J gene is TRBJ2-2, the V gene TRBV7-7; TRBD1 matches 7 bases. With V trimmed by 4 bases and J by 5 bases, 1 base remained unmatched. In germline, CDR1 is SSHAT, CDR2 FNYEAQ (reference sequence). The CDR3 length is 13 residues. CDR3 residues: CASSSTGTGELFF. CDR3 nucleotide sequence: TGTGCCAGCAGCTCGACAGGGACCGGGGAGCTGTTTTTT. Supplemented by reference TRBV7-7 and TRBJ2-2, the full variable domain reads GAGVSQSPRYKVTKRGQDVTLRCDPISSHATLYWYQQALGQGPEFLTYFNYEAQPDKSGLPSDRFSAERPEGSISTLTIQRTEQRDSAMYRCASSSTGTGELFFGEGSRLTVL.

The genes are TRBV28 and TRBJ1-5; a possible D gene is TRBD1 (6 bases). The ends were cut back, 5 bases at V and 4 bases at J, with 15 bases in the middle. Germline V gene lookup returns CDR1 MDHEN and CDR2 SYDVKM. The CDR3 loop spans 15 amino acids. CDR3 coding DNA: TGTGCCAGCAGTCCCCAACAGGGCGTAAATCAGCCCCAGCATTTT. It codes for CASSPQQGVNQPQHF.

This clone was seen only a few times. Other nucleotide sequences in the sample specify the same CDR3. V and J are TRBV29-1 and TRBJ1-1, with a tentative D call TRBD1 (5 bases). This CDR3 is built from 11 residues. V was cut by 4 bases and J by 4 bases, with 7 bases left in between. Germline CDR1 is SQVTM and CDR2 is ANQGSEA. CDR3 nucleotides: TGCAGCGTTGCGGGGACCACTGAAGCTTTCTTT. Translated: CSVAGTTEAFF.

In its sample, this clone was seen once. The chain joins TRBV5-1 to TRBJ1-4; D unresolved. Germline loops: CDR1 SGHRS, CDR2 YFSETQ. This CDR3 is built from 13 residues. Trimming removed 4 bases at V and 2 bases at J, with 6 bases between. CDR3 protein: CASSQGTNEKLFF. CDR3 sequence (DNA): TGCGCCAGCAGCCAAGGGACTAATGAAAAACTGTTTTTT.

The chain links TRBV5-1 to TRBJ2-1; no clear D. Germline V gene data show CDR1 as SGHRS and CDR2 as YFSETQ. This CDR3 is 13 amino acids long. V shed 0 bases and J shed 10 bases, with 11 bases lying between them. The DNA of the CDR3 is TGCGCCAGCAGCTTGGCCCCGGCGGCGGAGCAGTTCTTC. Translated: CASSLAPAAEQFF.

Note on this clone: Within the sample, other DNA sequences also encode this same CDR3. V gene TRBV29-1 combines with J gene TRBJ1-1; D is unresolved. The V end lost 3 bases, the J end lost 4 bases, and 3 bases lay between the germline ends. CDR1 and CDR2 (germline): SQVTM, ANQGSEA. The CDR3 covers 10 residues. CDR3 region: CSVDSTEAFF. Written as DNA, the CDR3 is TGCAGCGTTGACTCCACTGAAGCTTTCTTT.

The chain employs TRBV7-6 and TRBJ2-5, with 9 bases that match TRBD2. Per the germline V gene, CDR1 is SGHVS and CDR2 is FNYEAQ. Losses at the gene ends were 0 bases for V and 5 bases for J; bases not matched to a gene: 13. This CDR3 has 18 amino acids. Here the CDR3 DNA reads TGTGCCAGCAGCTTAGCCCCGCCAGCTAGCGGGACCGTGGAGACCCAGTACTTC. Residues: CASSLAPPASGTVETQYF.

The chain uses TRBV18 and TRBJ2-7; D is unresolved. V lost 5 bases to trimming and J lost 0 bases, with 17 bases between them. CDR1 is KGHSH, CDR2 LQKENI, per germline. This CDR3 comprises 16 residues. The CDR3, as DNA: TGTGCCAGCTCAACCGACCGTCCGCACCTCTCCTACGAGCAGTACTTC. This encodes CASSTDRPHLSYEQYF.

V and J are TRBV28 and TRBJ1-2; D uncertain. Trimming left V 5 bases short and J 7 bases short, with 11 bases between. Germline V gene lookup returns CDR1 MDHEN and CDR2 SYDVKM. This CDR3 is built from 12 residues. This CDR3 reads CASSLATLGYTF. The DNA of the CDR3 is TGTGCCAGCAGTCTAGCCACCCTTGGCTACACCTTC.

This chain connects TRBV27 to TRBJ1-2; D not resolved. Germline CDR1 reads MNHEY; CDR2 reads SMNVEV (reference sequence). V lost 5 bases and J lost 1, with 8 bases in between. The CDR3 runs to 13 residues. Here the CDR3 reads CASSRDDNYGYTF. The CDR3 region has the DNA TGTGCCAGCAGTCGGGATGATAACTATGGCTACACCTTC.

The chain is built from TRBV7-3 and TRBJ2-3; D not certain. The length of the CDR3 is 19 residues. The germline V gene has CDR1 SGHTA and CDR2 FQGTGA. V was shortened by 1 base and J by 1 base, with 21 bases between the two germline ends. The CDR3: CASSLIGVEQKDGTDTQYF. The DNA for the CDR3 is TGTGCCAGCAGCTTAATAGGAGTCGAGCAAAAGGATGGCACAGATACGCAGTATTTT.

This rearrangement joins TRBV18 to TRBJ2-1; 10 bases fit TRBD2. The CDR3 contains 16 residues. Germline V CDR1 and CDR2: KGHSH, LQKENI. V was clipped by 6 bases and J by 4 bases; unmatched bases: 9. CDR3 DNA sequence: TGTGCCAGCTCGATCAGGACTAGCGGAGAATACAATGAGCAGTTCTTC. Translating gives CASSIRTSGEYNEQFF.

The rearrangement joins TRBV7-9 to TRBJ2-5; 9 bases fit TRBD1. The junction had 8 bases not matched to a gene; V was cut back by 4 bases and J by 8 bases. CDR1 and CDR2 from the germline V gene are SEHNR and FQNEAQ (reference sequence). The CDR3 is 14 amino acids. DNA of the CDR3: TGTGCCAGCAGCTCTCTCCGACAGGGGGTAACCCAGTACTTC. It yields the protein CASSSLRQGVTQYF.

The chain is built from TRBV28 and TRBJ1-2, with unresolved D. Germline values: CDR1 MDHEN, CDR2 SYDVKM. The V end was cut by 3 bases, the J end by 4 bases, with 21 bases between. The CDR3 loop spans 17 amino acids. The CDR3 is CASSFGRLYGGTYGYTF. The CDR3 nucleotides are TGTGCCAGCAGTTTTGGGAGACTGTACGGCGGTACCTATGGCTACACCTTC.

The chain couples TRBV6-1 to TRBJ2-6; possible D gene TRBD2, 5 bases. Looked up from germline, CDR1 is MNHNS and CDR2 is SASEGT. V dropped 6 bases and J dropped 4 bases, with 10 bases sitting between them. CDR3 length: 14 residues. The CDR3 here is CASSAGYGANVLTF. Written as DNA, the CDR3 is TGTGCCAGCAGCGCGGGTTACGGGGCCAACGTCCTGACTTTC.

The V and J genes are TRBV11-2 and TRBJ1-1; TRBD1 might be the D (5 bases). CDR3 length: 14 residues. CDR1 SGHAT and CDR2 FQNNGV come from the germline V gene. V was trimmed by 5 bases and J by 0 bases, leaving 10 bases between them. The CDR3 region has the DNA TGTGCCAGCAGCGTGACAGATATGAACACTGAAGCTTTCTTT. Its protein is CASSVTDMNTEAFF.